Described below is a single T cell receptor beta chain sequence and its context. The CDR3 runs to 13 residues. Trimming took 6 bases from V and 5 from J, leaving 12 bases between them. CDR1 and CDR2 (germline): SNHLY, FYNNEI. Through a sample-barcoded 5' primer and a J-beta primer mix, a second PCR was run for about 7 to 12 cycles. TCRdb re-analysed the 5' RACE reads in MiXCR, keeping a single row per CDR3 protein. Of 790,000 or so distinct CDR3 sequences listed, around 50% are singletons. The entry originates in a study of blood T cells in healthy people across ages. The V call is TRBV2, the J call TRBJ2-3; possibly TRBD2 for D (5 bases). Sequencing used blood. The sequence was collected from a man in his forties in good health. The CDR3 is CASSYYRGDTQYF. The CDR3 DNA is TGTGCCAGCAGCTACTACCGGGGAGATACGCAGTATTTT.